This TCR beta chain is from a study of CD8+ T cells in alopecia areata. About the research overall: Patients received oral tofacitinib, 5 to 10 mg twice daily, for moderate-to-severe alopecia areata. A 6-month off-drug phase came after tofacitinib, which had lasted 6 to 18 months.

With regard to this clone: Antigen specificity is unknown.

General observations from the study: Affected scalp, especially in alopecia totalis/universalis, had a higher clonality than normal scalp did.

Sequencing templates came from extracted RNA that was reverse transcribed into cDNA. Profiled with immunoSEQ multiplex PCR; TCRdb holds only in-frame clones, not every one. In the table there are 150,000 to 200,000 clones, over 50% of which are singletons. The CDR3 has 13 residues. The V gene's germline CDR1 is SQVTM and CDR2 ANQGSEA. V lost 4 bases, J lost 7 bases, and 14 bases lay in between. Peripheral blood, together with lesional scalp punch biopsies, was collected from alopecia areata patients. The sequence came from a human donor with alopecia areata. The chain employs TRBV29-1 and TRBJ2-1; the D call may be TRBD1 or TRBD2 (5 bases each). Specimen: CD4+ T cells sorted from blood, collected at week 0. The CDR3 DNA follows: TGCAGCGTTGGTCGGGACCGACCTAATGAGCAGTTCTTC. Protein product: CSVGRDRPNEQFF.